Below, 18 T cell receptor beta chains from the same sample are listed, as sequenced in a study of blood T cells in healthy people across ages. Combining a sample-barcoded 5' primer with a J-beta primer mix, a second PCR ran for about 6 to 12 cycles. TCRdb reanalysed the 5' RACE reads using MiXCR and keeps one entry per CDR3 protein. The sample has about 1.4 million distinct CDR3 sequences, 55% to 75% seen once. Sequenced: blood. These receptors were obtained from a man between 18 and 35 years old in good health.

The chain joins TRBV29-1 to TRBJ1-2, with 9 positions matching TRBD1. CDR1 and CDR2 from the germline V gene are SQVTM and ANQGSEA. J gave up 2 bases and V 3 bases, and 7 bases lay outside the gene matches. The CDR3 covers 15 residues. The CDR3 protein is CSVDIGTGNNYGYTF. CDR3 in DNA: TGCAGCGTTGATATCGGGACAGGGAACAACTATGGCTACACCTTC.

This sequence joins TRBV3-1 and TRBJ1-4, with D unresolved. This CDR3 comprises 17 residues. Per germline, CDR1 LGHDT and CDR2 YNNKEL (reference sequence). V was pared by 0 bases and J by 0 bases, with 11 bases between. The CDR3, as DNA: TGTGCCAGCAGCCAAGATCGGCCACTCTCAACTAATGAAAAACTGTTTTTT. It specifies CASSQDRPLSTNEKLFF.

The genes are TRBV4-2 and TRBJ2-1; D is unclear. The CDR3 contains 12 residues. CDR1 is LGHNA, CDR2 YNFKEQ, per germline. Between the trimmed V and J ends, which lost 0 bases and 12 bases, there was a span of 9 bases. The CDR3 here is CASSQEGMGQFF. Written as DNA, the CDR3 is TGTGCCAGCAGCCAAGAAGGTATGGGGCAGTTCTTC.

The chain joins TRBV7-8 to TRBJ2-1; no definite D call. Between the trimmed V and J ends, which lost 7 bases and 3 bases, there was a span of 13 bases. This CDR3 has 14 amino acids. Germline CDR1 SGHVS, CDR2 FQNEAQ. CDR3 region: CASKESGSYNEQFF. The CDR3 DNA reads TGTGCCAGCAAGGAATCCGGCAGCTACAATGAGCAGTTCTTC.

The gene calls are TRBV7-8 and TRBJ1-2; D is unclear. V lost 0 bases and J lost 8, with 13 bases in between. CDR3 length equals 14 residues. Germline V CDR1 and CDR2: SGHVS, FQNEAQ. Here the CDR3 DNA reads TGTGCCAGCAGCTTAGCGGGCCGATCGAAAGGCTACACCTTC. Amino acid sequence: CASSLAGRSKGYTF. The whole variable domain, remainder taken from reference TRBV7-8 and TRBJ1-2, is GAGVSQSPRYKVAKRGQDVALRCDPISGHVSLFWYQQALGQGPEFLTYFQNEAQLDKSGLPSDRFFAERPEGSVSTLKIQRTQQEDSAVYLCASSLAGRSKGYTFGSGTRLTVV.

This clonotype appeared a few times. J is TRBJ2-5 and V is TRBV20-1; 7 bases are shared with TRBD2. Near its end, the DNA agrees better with TRBJ2-7, so the J call may be wrong. This CDR3 is 15 amino acids long. Germline V lookup: CDR1 DFQATT, CDR2 SNEGSKA (reference sequence). Here the CDR3 reads CSARFGRESLLEQYF. Here the CDR3 DNA reads TGCAGTGCTAGATTTGGGCGGGAGAGTCTCCTCGAGCAGTACTTC.

The chain has TRBV7-9 and TRBJ1-2; D perhaps matches TRBD1 (5 bases). There are 17 residues in the CDR3. Per germline, CDR1 SEHNR and CDR2 FQNEAQ (reference sequence). The V gene lost 6 bases and the J gene lost 0 bases, with 20 bases spanning the gap. The CDR3 region has the DNA TGTGCCAGCAGACCCCTCGCCCGGGGCGACACTAACTATGGCTACACCTTC. Amino acid sequence: CASRPLARGDTNYGYTF.

The V gene is TRBV12-3 or TRBV12-4, the J gene TRBJ2-4, with 7 positions matching TRBD2. Trimming removed 5 bases from V and 0 bases from J; junction bases left unmatched: 7. The CDR3 loop spans 16 amino acids. CDR3 residues: CASSPRLAVAKNIQYF. The CDR3 DNA is TGTGCCAGCAGTCCCCGACTAGCAGTAGCCAAAAACATTCAGTACTTC.

V is TRBV20-1 and J is TRBJ2-6; D unresolved. The CDR3 has 16 residues. The ends were cut back, 6 bases at V and 3 bases at J, with 18 bases in the middle. Looked up from germline, CDR1 is DFQATT and CDR2 is SNEGSKA (reference sequence). The CDR3 nucleotides read TGCAGTGCCCCCCTGAGGTTTTCGAGTGGGGCCAACGTCCTGACTTTC. This gives the protein CSAPLRFSSGANVLTF.

The chain joins TRBV24-1 to TRBJ2-3; D ambiguous. Germline CDR1 is KGHDR and CDR2 is SFDVKD. This CDR3 is 13 amino acids long. Trimming pared 7 bases from V and 1 base from J, leaving 8 bases between. The CDR3 protein is CATSPGGTDTQYF. The CDR3 coding sequence is TGTGCCACCAGCCCTGGGGGCACAGATACGCAGTATTTT.

The CDR3 nucleotides are TGTGCCAGCAGTGTGGAGCCGCCCTCCTTGGGCTACACCTTC. The encoded protein is CASSVEPPSLGYTF. The J gene is TRBJ1-2, the V gene TRBV6-1; D gene ambiguous. Trimming cost V 4 bases and J 8 bases, with 17 bases left between them. The CDR3 totals 14 residues. Germline CDR1 is MNHNS and CDR2 is SASEGT.

A single count supports this clonotype. The chain combines TRBV7-2 with TRBJ1-2, with TRBD1 identical over 8 bases. The CDR3 spans 17 residues. Germline V gene lookup returns CDR1 SGHTA and CDR2 FQGNSA. V was clipped by 4 bases and J by 2 bases; unmatched bases: 12. CDR3: CASSSPTGTGDNYGYTF. DNA for the CDR3: TGTGCCAGCAGCTCTCCGACCGGGACAGGAGACAACTATGGCTACACCTTC.

V and J are TRBV27 and TRBJ2-1; TRBD2 matches at 7 bases. The CDR3 length is 14 residues. Trimming removed 3 bases from V and 8 bases from J; junction bases left unmatched: 7. CDR1 is MNHEY, CDR2 SMNVEV, per germline (reference sequence). The chain's CDR3 is CASSLLAVTDEQFF. CDR3 coding DNA: TGTGCCAGCAGTTTGCTAGCGGTGACGGATGAGCAGTTCTTC.

The V call is TRBV7-8, the J call TRBJ2-3, with D unresolved. The CDR3 is 14 residues long. The germline gives CDR1 SGHVS, CDR2 FQNEAQ. The germline V and J ends were trimmed by 5 bases and 0 bases, with 9 bases remaining between them. As DNA, the CDR3 is TGTGCCAGCAGCGTATACGCGAGCACAGATACGCAGTATTTT. This gives the protein CASSVYASTDTQYF.

This clonotype has only a few counts. V is TRBV15 and J is TRBJ2-5; D not resolved. V was pared by 1 base and J by 5 bases, with 5 bases between. Germline-derived CDR1 and CDR2 are LNHNV and YYDKDF (reference sequence). CDR3 length: 12 amino acids. CDR3 bases: TGTGCCACCAGCAGAGTTTTGGAGACCCAGTACTTC. This sequence encodes CATSRVLETQYF.

This chain connects TRBV20-1 to TRBJ1-1; TRBD1 agrees at 8 bases. The V gene's germline CDR1 is DFQATT and CDR2 SNEGSKA (reference sequence). Trimming removed 5 bases from V and 1 base from J; junction bases left unmatched: 6. CDR3 size: 14 residues. CDR3 in amino acids: CSALHGQGNTEAFF. The CDR3 DNA reads as TGCAGTGCTCTTCACGGACAGGGGAACACTGAAGCTTTCTTT.

The CDR3 DNA follows: TGTGCCAGCAGCACGGGTAGAGATACGCAGTATTTT. It encodes CASSTGRDTQYF. The genes are TRBV7-9 and TRBJ2-3; D remains unclear. The germline V gene encodes CDR1 SEHNR and CDR2 FQNEAQ (reference sequence). The V gene lost 5 bases and the J gene lost 5 bases, with 8 bases spanning the gap. The CDR3 sequence is 12 residues long. The variable domain in full, completed from reference TRBV7-9 and TRBJ2-3, reads DTGVSQNPRHKITKRGQNVTFRCDPISEHNRLYWYRQTLGQGPEFLTYFQNEAQLEKSRLLSDRFSAERPKGSFSTLEIQRTEQGDSAMYLCASSTGRDTQYFGPGTRLTVL.

In its sample, this clonotype was seen a few times. This chain's CDR3 is CANRAGHSTEAFF. DNA of the CDR3: TGTGCCAATAGAGCCGGGCACAGCACTGAAGCTTTCTTT. V and J are TRBV6-1 and TRBJ1-1, with D unclear. Trimming pared 10 bases from V and 4 bases from J, leaving 16 bases between. In germline, CDR1 is MNHNS, CDR2 SASEGT. The CDR3 covers 13 residues.